Listed below are T cell receptor beta chains from one sample, sequenced in a study of blood T cell repertoires in COVID-19. Clones were sequenced by immunoSEQ multiplex PCR, and TCRdb holds only the in-frame ones, with some missing. Seen here are more than 15,000 clones, 82% observed once, and the top ten hold around a fifth. The sample taken for sequencing was peripheral blood. The receptor set was obtained from a man older than 75 with active COVID-19. Each CDR3 is given with its conserved first and last residue. D genes are given only for firm matches. Some rows mark clone size as missing; the rest say once, few, many or name a class of expanded clone.

>.|TRBD2|TRBJ2-3|TRBV9
CASSRSGRTDTQYF
TGTGCCAGCAGCCGCAGCGGGAGGACAGATACGCAGTATTTT
>once|.|TRBJ1-4|TRBV29-1
CSGRGAGTNEKLFF
TGCAGCGGCCGGGGGGCTGGAACTAATGAAAAACTGTTTTTT
>once|.|TRBJ2-3|TRBV29-1
CSVRQTFTDTQYF
TGCAGCGTTAGACAAACTTTCACAGATACGCAGTATTTT
>.|TRBD2|TRBJ2-2|TRBV4-2
CASSPSGRANTGELFF
TGTGCCAGCAGCCCTAGCGGAAGAGCGAACACCGGGGAGCTGTTTTTT
>.|.|TRBJ2-1|TRBV7-2
CASSLELAYNEQFF
TGTGCCAGCAGCTTAGAACTAGCATACAATGAGCAGTTCTTC
>.|.|TRBJ2-2|TRBV2
CASSEFARLNTGELFF
TGTGCCAGCAGTGAATTCGCGCGGCTGAACACCGGGGAGCTGTTTTTT
>once|TRBD2|TRBJ2-1|TRBV27
CASSLSLRRGGRPIYNEQFF
TGTGCCAGCAGTTTATCGCTAAGAAGGGGCGGGAGGCCGATCTACAATGAGCAGTTCTTC
>.|TRBD1|TRBJ2-1|TRBV6-2/TRBV6-3
CASSGTGLGEQFF
TGTGCCAGCAGTGGGACAGGTCTCGGTGAGCAGTTCTTC
>.|TRBD1|TRBJ1-4|TRBV7-9
CASSWGQINEKLFF
TGTGCCAGCAGCTGGGGACAGATTAATGAAAAACTGTTTTTT
>few|.|TRBJ2-1|TRBV5-4
CASSLSSGRGSEQFF
TGTGCCAGCAGCTTGTCGTCAGGCAGGGGTTCGGAGCAGTTCTTC
>once|.|TRBJ2-5|TRBV10-3
CAISDSIQETQYF
TGTGCCATCAGTGACAGTATCCAAGAGACCCAGTACTTC
>.|TRBD2|TRBJ2-3|TRBV5-1
CASSLGGREDTQYF
TGCGCCAGCAGCTTGGGCGGGAGGGAGGATACGCAGTATTTT
>.|.|TRBJ1-1|TRBV12-2
CASRLTGQGLVATEAFF
TGTGCAAGTCGCTTAACAGGACAGGGGCTTGTGGCCACTGAAGCTTTCTTT
>.|.|TRBJ2-1|TRBV6-5
CASTMVPGLYNEQFF
TGTGCCAGCACCATGGTACCGGGACTCTACAATGAGCAGTTCTTC
>few|.|TRBJ1-1|TRBV6-5
CASTHAGGRDEAFF
TGTGCCAGCACCCACGCGGGCGGTAGGGATGAAGCTTTCTTT
>few|.|TRBJ2-2|TRBV30
CAWSNLVAGELFF
TGTGCCTGGAGTAACCTAGTAGCCGGGGAGCTGTTTTTT
>medium-sized|.|TRBJ1-6|TRBV3-1/TRBV3-2
CASSQVQASSYNSPLHF
TGTGCCAGCAGCCAGGTTCAGGCGAGCTCCTATAATTCACCCCTCCACTTT
>.|TRBD1|TRBJ2-2|TRBV27
CASSLRTGGPGELFF
TGTGCCAGCAGTTTGCGGACAGGGGGGCCCGGGGAGCTGTTTTTT
>.|.|TRBJ2-7|TRBV7-2
CASSLEVGARYEQYF
TGTGCCAGCAGCCTAGAGGTTGGGGCGCGGTACGAGCAGTACTTC
>.|TRBD1|TRBJ1-1|TRBV5-1
CASSLGGLQGSTEAFF
TGCGCCAGCAGCTTGGGAGGCCTACAGGGGAGTACTGAAGCTTTCTTT
>few|.|TRBJ2-7|TRBV6-6
CASVGQGHEQYF
TGTGCCAGTGTAGGTCAGGGCCACGAGCAGTACTTC
>.|.|TRBJ2-5|TRBV7-7
CASSRSSQETQYF
TGTGCCAGCTCCCGGTCATCTCAAGAGACCCAGTACTTC
>.|TRBD2|TRBJ2-3|TRBV5-4
CASSFGSSGLRTDTQYF
TGTGCCAGCAGCTTCGGGTCTAGCGGGCTTCGCACAGATACGCAGTATTTT
>few|.|TRBJ2-1|TRBV27
CASSLSNLREQFF
TGTGCCAGCAGTTTATCCAACTTGAGGGAGCAGTTCTTC
>.|.|TRBJ1-6|TRBV7-2
CASSLTGLSNSPLHF
TGTGCCAGCAGCTTAACGGGACTATCTAATTCACCCCTCCACTTT
>.|.|TRBJ2-2|TRBV6-4
CASRGQTVTGELFF
TGTGCCAGCAGAGGACAGACGGTCACCGGGGAGCTGTTTTTT
>.|TRBD1|TRBJ1-1|TRBV3-1/TRBV3-2
CASSQGVGGQAFF
TGTGCCAGCAGCCAAGGTGTAGGGGGCCAAGCTTTCTTT
>.|TRBD2|TRBJ2-1|TRBV19
CASKTGISGSYEQFF
TGTGCCAGTAAAACGGGAATTAGCGGGAGCTATGAGCAGTTCTTC
>.|TRBD1|TRBJ2-3|TRBV28
CASNPNRGRFTDTQYF
TGTGCCAGCAATCCCAACAGGGGAAGATTCACAGATACGCAGTATTTT
>few|.|TRBJ2-2|TRBV6-6
CASSSDRTWPGELFF
TGTGCCAGCAGCTCCGACAGGACTTGGCCCGGGGAGCTGTTTTTT
>.|.|TRBJ2-1|TRBV12-3/TRBV12-4
CASRIHDEQFF
TGTGCCAGCAGGATACACGATGAGCAGTTCTTC
>.|.|TRBJ2-6|TRBV25-1
CASSPPMGFSGANVLTF
TGTGCCAGCAGCCCCCCTATGGGCTTCTCTGGGGCCAACGTCCTGACTTTC